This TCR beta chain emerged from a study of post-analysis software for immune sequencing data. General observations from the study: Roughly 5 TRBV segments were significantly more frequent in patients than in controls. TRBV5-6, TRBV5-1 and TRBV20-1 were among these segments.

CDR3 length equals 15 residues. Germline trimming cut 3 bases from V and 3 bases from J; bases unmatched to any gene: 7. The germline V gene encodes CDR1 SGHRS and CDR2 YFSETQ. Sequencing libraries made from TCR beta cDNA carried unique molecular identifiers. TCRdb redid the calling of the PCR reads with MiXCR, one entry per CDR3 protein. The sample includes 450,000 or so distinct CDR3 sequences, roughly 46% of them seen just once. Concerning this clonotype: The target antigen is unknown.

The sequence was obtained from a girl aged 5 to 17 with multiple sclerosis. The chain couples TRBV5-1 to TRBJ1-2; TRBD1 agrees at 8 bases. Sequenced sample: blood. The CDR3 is CASSSRSDRDYGYTF. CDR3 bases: TGCGCCAGCAGCTCACGCTCGGACAGGGACTATGGCTACACCTTC. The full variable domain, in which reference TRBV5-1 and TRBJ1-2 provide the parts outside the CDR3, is KAGVTQTPRYLIKTRGQQVTLSCSPISGHRSVSWYQQTPGQGLQFLFEYFSETQRNKGNFPGRFSGRQFSNSRSEMNVSTLELGDSALYLCASSSRSDRDYGYTFGSGTRLTVV.